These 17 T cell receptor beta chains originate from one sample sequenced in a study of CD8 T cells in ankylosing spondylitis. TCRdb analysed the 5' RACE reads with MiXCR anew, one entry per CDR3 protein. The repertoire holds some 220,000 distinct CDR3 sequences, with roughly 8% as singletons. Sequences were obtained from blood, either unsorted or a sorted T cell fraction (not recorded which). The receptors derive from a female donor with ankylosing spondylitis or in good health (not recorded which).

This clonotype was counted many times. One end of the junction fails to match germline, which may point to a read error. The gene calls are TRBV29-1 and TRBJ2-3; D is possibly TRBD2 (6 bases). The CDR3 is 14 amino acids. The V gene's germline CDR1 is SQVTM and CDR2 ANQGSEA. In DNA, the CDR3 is TGCAGCGTGGAAGTACGGGGGAGAACAGATACGCAGTATTTT. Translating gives CSVEVRGRTDTQYF.

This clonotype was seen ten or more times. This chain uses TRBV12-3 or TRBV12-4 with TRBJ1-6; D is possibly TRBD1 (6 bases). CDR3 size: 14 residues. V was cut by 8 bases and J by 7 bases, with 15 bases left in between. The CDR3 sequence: CASQGPEANSPLHF. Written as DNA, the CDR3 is TGTGCCAGCCAGGGGCCCGAGGCGAATTCACCCCTCCACTTT.

CDR3 region: CAQQLPELLNTEAFF. In DNA form, the CDR3 reads TGTGCCCAGCAGTTACCGGAGCTACTGAACACTGAAGCTTTCTTT. The chain has TRBV7-9 and TRBJ1-1, with unresolved D. CDR1 and CDR2 (germline): SEHNR, FQNEAQ (reference sequence). V shed 11 bases and J shed 0 bases, with 19 bases lying between them. CDR3 length: 15 amino acids.

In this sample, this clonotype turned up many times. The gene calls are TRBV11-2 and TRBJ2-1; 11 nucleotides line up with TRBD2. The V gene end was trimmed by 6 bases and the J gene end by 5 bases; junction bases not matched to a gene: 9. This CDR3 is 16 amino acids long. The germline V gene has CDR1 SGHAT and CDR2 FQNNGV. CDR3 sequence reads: CASRPLAGEDHNEQFF. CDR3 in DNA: TGTGCCAGCAGACCACTAGCGGGAGAAGACCACAATGAGCAGTTCTTC. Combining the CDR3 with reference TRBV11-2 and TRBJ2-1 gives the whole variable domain EAGVAQSPRYKIIEKRQSVAFWCNPISGHATLYWYQQILGQGPKLLIQFQNNGVVDDSQLPKDRFSAERLKGVDSTLKIQPAKLEDSAVYLCASRPLAGEDHNEQFFGPGTRLTVL.

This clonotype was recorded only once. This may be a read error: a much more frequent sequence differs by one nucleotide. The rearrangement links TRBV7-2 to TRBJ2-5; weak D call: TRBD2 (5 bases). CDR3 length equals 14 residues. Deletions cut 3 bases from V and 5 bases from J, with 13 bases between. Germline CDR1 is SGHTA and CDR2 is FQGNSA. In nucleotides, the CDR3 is TGTGCCAGCAGCTTTGGACTGATTCATGAGACCCAGTACTTC. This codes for CASSFGLIHETQYF.

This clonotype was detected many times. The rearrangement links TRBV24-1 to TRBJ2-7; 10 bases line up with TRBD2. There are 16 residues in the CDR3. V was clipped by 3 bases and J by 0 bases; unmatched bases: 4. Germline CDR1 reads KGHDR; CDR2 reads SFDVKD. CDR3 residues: CATSDPRTSGSYEQYF. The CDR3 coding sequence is TGTGCCACCAGTGATCCAAGGACTAGCGGCTCCTACGAGCAGTACTTC.

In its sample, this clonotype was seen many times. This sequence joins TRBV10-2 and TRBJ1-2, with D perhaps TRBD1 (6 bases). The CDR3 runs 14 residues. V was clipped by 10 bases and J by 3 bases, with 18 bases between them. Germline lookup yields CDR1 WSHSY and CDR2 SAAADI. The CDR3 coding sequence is TGCGCCACCAGGGACAAAAACATTGACTATGGCTACACCTTC. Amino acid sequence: CATRDKNIDYGYTF.

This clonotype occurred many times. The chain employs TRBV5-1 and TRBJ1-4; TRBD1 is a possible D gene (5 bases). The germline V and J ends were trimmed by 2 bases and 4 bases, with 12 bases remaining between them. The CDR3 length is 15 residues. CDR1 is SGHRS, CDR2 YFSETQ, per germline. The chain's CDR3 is CASSLRGTLNEKLFF. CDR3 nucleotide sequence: TGCGCCAGCAGCTTACGAGGGACTCTTAATGAAAAACTGTTTTTT.

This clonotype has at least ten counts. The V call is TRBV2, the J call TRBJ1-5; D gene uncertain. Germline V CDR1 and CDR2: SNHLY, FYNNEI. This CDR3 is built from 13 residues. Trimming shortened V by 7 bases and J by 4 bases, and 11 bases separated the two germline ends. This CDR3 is CASTYRDNQPQHF. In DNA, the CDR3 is TGTGCCAGCACCTACAGAGATAATCAGCCCCAGCATTTT.

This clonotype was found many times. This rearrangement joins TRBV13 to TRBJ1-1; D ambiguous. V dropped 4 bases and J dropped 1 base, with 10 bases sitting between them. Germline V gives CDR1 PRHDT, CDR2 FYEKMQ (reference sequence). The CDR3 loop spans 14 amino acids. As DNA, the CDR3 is TGTGCCAGCAGCTCAGGACGGACGAACACTGAAGCTTTCTTT. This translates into CASSSGRTNTEAFF. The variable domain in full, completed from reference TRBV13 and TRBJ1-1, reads AAGVIQSPRHLIKEKRETATLKCYPIPRHDTVYWYQQGPGQDPQFLISFYEKMQSDKGSIPDRFSAQQFSDYHSELNMSSLELGDSALYFCASSSGRTNTEAFFGQGTRLTVV.

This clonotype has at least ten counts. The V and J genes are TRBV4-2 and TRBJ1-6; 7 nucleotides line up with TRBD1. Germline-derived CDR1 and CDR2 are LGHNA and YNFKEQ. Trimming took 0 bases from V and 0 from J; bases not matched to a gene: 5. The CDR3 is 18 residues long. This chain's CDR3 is CASSQDGRGSSYNSPLHF. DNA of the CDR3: TGTGCCAGCAGCCAAGACGGCAGGGGGAGCTCCTATAATTCACCCCTCCACTTT.

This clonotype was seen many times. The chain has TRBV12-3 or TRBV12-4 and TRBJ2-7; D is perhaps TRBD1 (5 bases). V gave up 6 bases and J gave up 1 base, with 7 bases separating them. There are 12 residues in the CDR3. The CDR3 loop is CASSSGSYEQYF. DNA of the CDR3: TGTGCCAGCAGCTCAGGGTCCTACGAGCAGTACTTC.

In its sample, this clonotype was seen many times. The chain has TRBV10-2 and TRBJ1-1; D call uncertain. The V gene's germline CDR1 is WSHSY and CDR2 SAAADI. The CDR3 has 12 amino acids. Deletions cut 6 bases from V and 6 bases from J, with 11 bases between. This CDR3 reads CASSLRWAEAFF. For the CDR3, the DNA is TGCGCCAGCAGCCTGCGGTGGGCTGAAGCTTTCTTT.

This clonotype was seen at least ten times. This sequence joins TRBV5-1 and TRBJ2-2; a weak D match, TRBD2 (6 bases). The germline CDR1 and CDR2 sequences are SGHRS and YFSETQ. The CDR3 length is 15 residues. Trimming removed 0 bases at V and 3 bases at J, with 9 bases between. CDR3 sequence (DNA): TGCGCCAGCAGCTTGGCCTGGGGGGACACCGGGGAGCTGTTTTTT. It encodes CASSLAWGDTGELFF.

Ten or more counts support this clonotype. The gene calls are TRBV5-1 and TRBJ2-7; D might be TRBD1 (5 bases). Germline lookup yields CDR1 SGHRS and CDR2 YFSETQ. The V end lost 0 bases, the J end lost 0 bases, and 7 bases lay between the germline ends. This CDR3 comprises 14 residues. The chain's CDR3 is CASSLGQSSYEQYF. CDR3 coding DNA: TGCGCCAGCAGCTTGGGACAGAGCTCCTACGAGCAGTACTTC.

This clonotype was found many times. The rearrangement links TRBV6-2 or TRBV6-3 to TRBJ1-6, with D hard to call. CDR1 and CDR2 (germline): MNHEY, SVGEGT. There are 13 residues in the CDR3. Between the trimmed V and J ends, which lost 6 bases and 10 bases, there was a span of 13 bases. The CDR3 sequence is CASSRGVVSPLHF. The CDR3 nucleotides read TGTGCCAGCAGCCGCGGAGTCGTCTCACCCCTCCACTTT.

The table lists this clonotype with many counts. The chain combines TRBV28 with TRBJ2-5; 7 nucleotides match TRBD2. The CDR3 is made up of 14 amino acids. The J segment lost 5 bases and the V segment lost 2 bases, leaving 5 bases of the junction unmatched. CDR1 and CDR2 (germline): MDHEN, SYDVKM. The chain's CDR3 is CASSLTLAAETQYF. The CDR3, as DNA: TGTGCCAGCAGTTTAACCCTAGCGGCGGAGACCCAGTACTTC. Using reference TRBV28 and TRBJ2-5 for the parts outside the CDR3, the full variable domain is DVKVTQSSRYLVKRTGEKVFLECVQDMDHENMFWYRQDPGLGLRLIYFSYDVKMKEKGDIPEGYSVSREKKERFSLILESASTNQTSMYLCASSLTLAAETQYFGPGTRLLVL.